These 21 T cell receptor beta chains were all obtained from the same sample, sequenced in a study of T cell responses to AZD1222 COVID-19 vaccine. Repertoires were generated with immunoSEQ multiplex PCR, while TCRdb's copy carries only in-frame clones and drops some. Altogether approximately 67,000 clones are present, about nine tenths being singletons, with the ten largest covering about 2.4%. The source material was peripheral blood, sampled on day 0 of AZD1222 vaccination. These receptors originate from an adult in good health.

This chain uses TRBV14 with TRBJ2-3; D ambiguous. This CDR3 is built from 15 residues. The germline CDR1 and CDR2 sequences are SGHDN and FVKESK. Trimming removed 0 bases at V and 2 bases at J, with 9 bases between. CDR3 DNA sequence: TGTGCCAGCAGCCAAGACGTGATTCTCACAGATACGCAGTATTTT. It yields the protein CASSQDVILTDTQYF.

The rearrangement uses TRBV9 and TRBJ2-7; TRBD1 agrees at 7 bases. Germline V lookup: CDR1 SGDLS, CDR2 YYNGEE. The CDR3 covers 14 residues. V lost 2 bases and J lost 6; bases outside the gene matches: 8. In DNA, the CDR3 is TGTGCCAGCAGCGTCGCTTACAGGGGATCCGAGCAGTACTTC. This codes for CASSVAYRGSEQYF.

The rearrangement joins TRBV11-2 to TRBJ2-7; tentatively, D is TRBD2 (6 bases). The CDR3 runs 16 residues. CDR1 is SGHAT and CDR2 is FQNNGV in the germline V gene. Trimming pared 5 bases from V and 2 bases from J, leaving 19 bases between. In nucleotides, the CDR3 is TGTGCCAGCAGCCTATGGGGTACTAGCAGTACCTACGAGCAGTACTTC. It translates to CASSLWGTSSTYEQYF.

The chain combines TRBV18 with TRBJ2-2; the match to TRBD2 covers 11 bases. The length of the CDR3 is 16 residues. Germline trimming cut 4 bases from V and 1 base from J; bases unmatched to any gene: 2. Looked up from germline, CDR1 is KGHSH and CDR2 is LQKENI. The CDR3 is CASSRGTSGNTGELFF. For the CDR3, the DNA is TGTGCCAGCTCACGCGGGACTAGCGGGAACACCGGGGAGCTGTTTTTT.

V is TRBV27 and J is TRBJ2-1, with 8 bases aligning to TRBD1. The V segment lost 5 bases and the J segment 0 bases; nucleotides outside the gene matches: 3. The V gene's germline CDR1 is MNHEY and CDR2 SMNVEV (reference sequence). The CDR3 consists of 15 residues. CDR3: CASSLGQASYNEQFF. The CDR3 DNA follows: TGTGCCAGCAGTCTGGGACAGGCCTCCTACAATGAGCAGTTCTTC.

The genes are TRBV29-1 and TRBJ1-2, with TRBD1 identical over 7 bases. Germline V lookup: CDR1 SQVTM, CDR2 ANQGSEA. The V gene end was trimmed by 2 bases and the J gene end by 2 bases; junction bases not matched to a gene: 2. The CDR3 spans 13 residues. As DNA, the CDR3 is TGCAGCGTTGAACCGACAGGGAACTATGGCTACACCTTC. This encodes CSVEPTGNYGYTF.

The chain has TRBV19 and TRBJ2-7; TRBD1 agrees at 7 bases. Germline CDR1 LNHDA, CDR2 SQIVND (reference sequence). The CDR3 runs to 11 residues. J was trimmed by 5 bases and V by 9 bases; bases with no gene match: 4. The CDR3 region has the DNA TGTGCCAGCCGACAGGGCAACGAGCAGTACTTC. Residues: CASRQGNEQYF.

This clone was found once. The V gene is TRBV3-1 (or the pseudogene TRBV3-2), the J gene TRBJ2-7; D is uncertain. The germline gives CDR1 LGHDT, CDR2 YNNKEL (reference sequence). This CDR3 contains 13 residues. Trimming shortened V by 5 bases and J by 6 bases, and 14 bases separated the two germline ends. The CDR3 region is CASSFDSPGEQYF. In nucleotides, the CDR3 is TGTGCCAGCAGCTTTGACTCCCCTGGCGAGCAGTACTTC.

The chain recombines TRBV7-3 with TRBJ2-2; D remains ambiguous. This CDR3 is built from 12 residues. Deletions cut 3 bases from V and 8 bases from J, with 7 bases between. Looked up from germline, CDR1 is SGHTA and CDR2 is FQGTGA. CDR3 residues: CASSLTRGELFF. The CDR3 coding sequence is TGTGCCAGCAGCTTGACCCGAGGGGAGCTGTTTTTT.

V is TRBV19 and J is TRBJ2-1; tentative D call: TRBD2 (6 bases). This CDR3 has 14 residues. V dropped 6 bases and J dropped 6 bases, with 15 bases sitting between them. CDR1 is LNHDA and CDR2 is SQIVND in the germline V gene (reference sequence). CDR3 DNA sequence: TGTGCCAGTAGCTTCGGGGGAGTCAGCAATGAGCAGTTCTTC. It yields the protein CASSFGGVSNEQFF.

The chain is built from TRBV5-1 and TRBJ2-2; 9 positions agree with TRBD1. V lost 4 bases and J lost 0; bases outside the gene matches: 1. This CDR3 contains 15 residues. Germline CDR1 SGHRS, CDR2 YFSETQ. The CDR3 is CASSRDRANTGELFF. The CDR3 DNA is TGCGCCAGCAGCAGGGACAGGGCGAACACCGGGGAGCTGTTTTTT.

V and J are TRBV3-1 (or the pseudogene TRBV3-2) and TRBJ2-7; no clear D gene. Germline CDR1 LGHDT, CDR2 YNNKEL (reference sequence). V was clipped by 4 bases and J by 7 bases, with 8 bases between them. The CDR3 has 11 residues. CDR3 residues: CASSPLGEQYF. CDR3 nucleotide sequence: TGTGCCAGCAGCCCTCTGGGTGAGCAGTACTTC.

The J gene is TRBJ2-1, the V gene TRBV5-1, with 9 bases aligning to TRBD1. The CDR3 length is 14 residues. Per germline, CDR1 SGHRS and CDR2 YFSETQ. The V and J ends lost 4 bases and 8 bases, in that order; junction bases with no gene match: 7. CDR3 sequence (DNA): TGCGCCAGCAGCGACGGACAGGGGATTCATGAGCAGTTCTTC. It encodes CASSDGQGIHEQFF. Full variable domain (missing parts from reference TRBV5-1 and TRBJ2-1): KAGVTQTPRYLIKTRGQQVTLSCSPISGHRSVSWYQQTPGQGLQFLFEYFSETQRNKGNFPGRFSGRQFSNSRSEMNVSTLELGDSALYLCASSDGQGIHEQFFGPGTRLTVL.

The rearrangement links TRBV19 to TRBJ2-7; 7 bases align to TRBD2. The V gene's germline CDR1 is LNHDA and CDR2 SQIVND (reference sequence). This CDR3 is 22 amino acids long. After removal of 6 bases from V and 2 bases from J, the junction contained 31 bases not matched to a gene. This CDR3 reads CASSYWGRDYDLLNAPPYEQYF. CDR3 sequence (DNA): TGTGCCAGTAGCTACTGGGGCCGGGACTACGACCTACTTAACGCCCCCCCCTACGAGCAGTACTTC.

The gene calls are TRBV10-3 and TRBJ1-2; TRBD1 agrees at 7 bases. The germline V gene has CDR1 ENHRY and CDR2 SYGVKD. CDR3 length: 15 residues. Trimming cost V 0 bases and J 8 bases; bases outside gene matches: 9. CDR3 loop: CAISESLWRGGGYTF. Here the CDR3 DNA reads TGTGCCATCAGTGAGTCCTTGTGGAGAGGGGGCGGCTACACCTTC.

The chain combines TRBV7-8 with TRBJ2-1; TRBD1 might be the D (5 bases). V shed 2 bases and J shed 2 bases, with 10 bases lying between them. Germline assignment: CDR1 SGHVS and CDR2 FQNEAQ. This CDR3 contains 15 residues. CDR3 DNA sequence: TGTGCCAGCAGCTTATGGCAGGGCGCCTACAATGAGCAGTTCTTC. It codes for CASSLWQGAYNEQFF.

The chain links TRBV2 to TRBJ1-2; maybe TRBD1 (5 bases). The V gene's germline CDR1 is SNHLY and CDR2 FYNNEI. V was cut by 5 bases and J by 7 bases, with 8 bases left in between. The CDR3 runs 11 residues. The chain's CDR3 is CASSQGPGYTF. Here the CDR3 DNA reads TGTGCCAGCAGTCAGGGACCTGGCTACACCTTC.

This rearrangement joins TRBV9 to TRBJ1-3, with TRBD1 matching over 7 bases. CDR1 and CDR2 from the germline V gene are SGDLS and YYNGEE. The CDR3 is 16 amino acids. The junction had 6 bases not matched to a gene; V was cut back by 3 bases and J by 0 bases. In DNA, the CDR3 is TGTGCCAGCAGCGCAGGATGGGACAGCTCTGGAAACACCATATATTTT. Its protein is CASSAGWDSSGNTIYF. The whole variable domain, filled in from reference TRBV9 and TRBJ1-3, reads DSGVTQTPKHLITATGQRVTLRCSPRSGDLSVYWYQQSLDQGLQFLIQYYNGEERAKGNILERFSAQQFPDLHSELNLSSLELGDSALYFCASSAGWDSSGNTIYFGEGSWLTVV.

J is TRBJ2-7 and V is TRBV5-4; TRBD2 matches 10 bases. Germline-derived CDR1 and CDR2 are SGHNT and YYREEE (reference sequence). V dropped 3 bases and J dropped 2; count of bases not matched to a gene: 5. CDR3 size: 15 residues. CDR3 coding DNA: TGTGCCAGCAGCTCCTTAGCGGGGGGTCCCTACGAGCAGTACTTC. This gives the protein CASSSLAGGPYEQYF.

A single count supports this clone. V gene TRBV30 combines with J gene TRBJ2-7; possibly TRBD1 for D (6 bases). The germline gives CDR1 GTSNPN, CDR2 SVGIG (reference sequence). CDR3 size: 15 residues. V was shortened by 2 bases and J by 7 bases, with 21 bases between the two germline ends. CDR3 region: CAWSLSGTLSREQYF. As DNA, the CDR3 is TGTGCCTGGAGTTTATCCGGGACACTAAGTAGGGAGCAGTACTTC. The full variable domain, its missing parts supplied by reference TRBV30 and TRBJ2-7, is SQTIHQWPATLVQPVGSPLSLECTVEGTSNPNLYWYRQAAGRGLQLLFYSVGIGQISSEVPQNLSASRPQDRQFILSSKKLLLSDSGFYLCAWSLSGTLSREQYFGPGTRLTVT.

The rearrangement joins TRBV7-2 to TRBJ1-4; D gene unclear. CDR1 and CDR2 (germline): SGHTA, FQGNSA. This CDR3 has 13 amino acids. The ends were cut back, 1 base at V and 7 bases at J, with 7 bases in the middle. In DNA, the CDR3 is TGTGCCAGCAGCTTAGGGAGGGCTGAAAAACTGTTTTTT. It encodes CASSLGRAEKLFF.